These T cell receptor beta chains were read from a single sample in a study of vaccination and CD4 T cells after COVID-19. TCRdb reprocessed the PCR reads via MiXCR and lists one record per CDR3 protein. The table has about 7,200 distinct CDR3 sequences, around a third seen once. These receptors' targets are unknown. Material for sequencing was CD4+ T cells from blood, cultured in vitro. These TCRs come from a human donor in good health. The CDR3 runs from the conserved cysteine through the conserved F or W.

v_gene,j_gene,CDR3aa
TRBV2,TRBJ2-6,CARTTQGAGGANVLTF
TRBV11-2,TRBJ1-2,CASSPAGEYGYTF
TRBV12-3/TRBV12-4,TRBJ1-2,CASSFEETAPYGYTF
TRBV12-3/TRBV12-4,TRBJ1-1,CASSLSVRMTEAFF
TRBV15,TRBJ2-5,CATSRDTETQYF
TRBV7-8,TRBJ2-5,CASSPGLARETQYF
TRBV2,TRBJ2-5,CASSGGGQGQTQYF
TRBV2,TRBJ1-2,CASSAGTGNYGYTF
TRBV4-1,TRBJ1-1,CASSLGAGKFGTEAFF
TRBV10-3,TRBJ1-5,CAISEGDGINQPQHF
TRBV20-1,TRBJ1-4,CSAWVNEKLFF
TRBV27,TRBJ2-7,CASSFTGSTSYEQYF
TRBV5-1,TRBJ2-5,CASSWKETQYF
TRBV5-1,TRBJ2-5,CASRQGAQETQYF
TRBV4-1,TRBJ2-5,CASSYTGGNWETQYF
TRBV6-1,TRBJ1-1,CASSQQGWTEAFF
TRBV12-3/TRBV12-4,TRBJ1-6,CASSWGQTYNSPLHF
TRBV6-1,TRBJ1-1,CASNLLPPLMTGRTEAFF
TRBV15,TRBJ2-7,CATSRGDIHKQYF
TRBV20-1,TRBJ1-3,CSARLPGTGSGNTIYF
TRBV19,TRBJ1-2,CASSTGGAETSGYTF
TRBV2,TRBJ2-1,CASSEGRGFGEQFF
TRBV11-2,TRBJ2-3,CASSLGGTSWASVDTQYF
TRBV7-2,TRBJ1-5,CASSLARGNQPQHF
TRBV7-2,TRBJ1-5,CASSFNSNQPQHF
TRBV6-1,TRBJ1-1,CASRDGPQAFF
TRBV4-2,TRBJ2-7,CASRRAASGTYEQYF
TRBV9,TRBJ2-5,CASSPRQRSWETQYF